These 10 T cell receptor beta chains came from one sample sequenced in a study of blood T cell repertoires in COVID-19. Measured with immunoSEQ multiplex PCR; TCRdb has only the in-frame clones, and not every one. The sample shows some 90,000 clones, about 90% of them seen only once. The sequenced material came from peripheral blood. Receptors originate from a woman aged 45 to 65 in a cohort sampled during active COVID-19.

J is TRBJ2-2 and V is TRBV6-5; 10 nucleotides agree with TRBD2. CDR1 and CDR2 from the germline V gene are MNHEY and SVGAGI. V was clipped by 5 bases and J by 3 bases; unmatched bases: 0. This CDR3 is built from 14 residues. Here the CDR3 reads CASSSGGDTGELFF. CDR3 DNA sequence: TGTGCCAGCAGTAGCGGGGGGGACACCGGGGAGCTGTTTTTT.

V usage is TRBV7-6 and J usage is TRBJ2-2, with D uncertain. Germline V gene data show CDR1 as SGHVS and CDR2 as FNYEAQ. The ends were cut back, 1 base at V and 5 bases at J, with 8 bases in the middle. The CDR3 extends over 14 amino acids. The CDR3 is CASSLVFRTGELFF. CDR3 DNA: TGTGCCAGCAGCTTAGTATTCAGGACCGGGGAGCTGTTTTTT.

V and J are TRBV10-3 and TRBJ2-3; tentative D call: TRBD2 (5 bases). Per the germline V gene, CDR1 is ENHRY and CDR2 is SYGVKD. V lost 3 bases and J 5 bases, leaving 12 bases between the germline ends. The CDR3 has 14 amino acids. The CDR3 reads CAISDGSRGDTQYF. The CDR3 DNA reads TGTGCCATCAGTGATGGATCCCGGGGAGATACGCAGTATTTT.

The J gene is TRBJ1-6, the V gene TRBV28; D call uncertain. This CDR3 is built from 14 residues. CDR1 and CDR2 (germline): MDHEN, SYDVKM. Trimming left V 5 bases short and J 8 bases short, with 13 bases between. Here the CDR3 DNA reads TGTGCCAGCAGTAAAGGGAGTGCTGATTCACCCCTCCACTTT. This encodes CASSKGSADSPLHF.

The chain couples TRBV5-5 to TRBJ1-2, with no clear D. Germline CDR1 and CDR2: SGHKS and YYEKEE (reference sequence). Trimming removed 0 bases at V and 4 bases at J, with 10 bases between. The CDR3 sequence is 14 residues long. This CDR3 reads CASSLDPGGYGYTF. The CDR3 nucleotides are TGTGCCAGCAGCTTGGATCCCGGAGGCTATGGCTACACCTTC.

The rearrangement joins TRBV6-5 to TRBJ1-6, with D possibly being TRBD1 (5 bases). The CDR3 runs to 15 residues. CDR1 is MNHEY, CDR2 SVGAGI, per germline. Trimming shortened V by 6 bases and J by 9 bases, and 18 bases separated the two germline ends. The CDR3 nucleotides are TGTGCCAGCAGCTATTCCGGGACTGAAGGTTCACCCCTCCACTTT. Amino acids: CASSYSGTEGSPLHF.

The J gene is TRBJ2-1, the V gene TRBV28; 7 positions agree with TRBD2. Germline trimming cut 4 bases from V and 7 bases from J; bases unmatched to any gene: 7. Germline CDR1 is MDHEN and CDR2 is SYDVKM. The CDR3 is 14 amino acids. CDR3 DNA sequence: TGTGCCAGCAGTTCCACAGGTAGCGGGAATGAGCAGTTCTTC. It specifies CASSSTGSGNEQFF.

The rearrangement links TRBV5-1 to TRBJ2-7, with 10 bases matching TRBD1. The CDR3 extends over 17 amino acids. V was pared by 2 bases and J by 2 bases, with 10 bases of the junction left unmatched. Per germline, CDR1 SGHRS and CDR2 YFSETQ. CDR3 DNA sequence: TGCGCCAGCAGCTTCACGGCCGGACAGGGGGGGACCTACGAGCAGTACTTC. Amino acids: CASSFTAGQGGTYEQYF.

The rearrangement uses TRBV7-9 and TRBJ2-7; 7 bases are shared with TRBD2. This CDR3 has 14 residues. V dropped 1 base and J dropped 6; count of bases not matched to a gene: 6. Germline lookup yields CDR1 SEHNR and CDR2 FQNEAQ (reference sequence). In DNA form, the CDR3 reads TGTGCCAGCAGCTTAGTTCCGGGAGGAAGCGAGCAGTACTTC. Its protein product is CASSLVPGGSEQYF.

This clone was detected only once. The chain employs TRBV10-3 and TRBJ2-3; D unresolved. This CDR3 region has 15 residues. V shed 4 bases and J shed 2 bases, with 13 bases lying between them. CDR1 is ENHRY and CDR2 is SYGVKD in the germline V gene. The CDR3 DNA reads TGTGCCATCAGTGGGGCAGAAAAACACACAGATACGCAGTATTTT. Protein: CAISGAEKHTDTQYF.